Listed below are T cell receptor beta chains from one sample, sequenced in a study of early T cells in non-severe SARS-CoV-2 infection. TCRdb independently ran MiXCR on the 5' RACE reads; one entry per CDR3 protein. Among roughly 60,000 distinct CDR3 sequences listed, 7% to 8% were seen once. The material sequenced was whole blood. The receptor source for this set is an adult who was a healthcare worker with PCR-confirmed SARS-CoV-2 infection or an uninfected control (not recorded which). The CDR3 runs from the conserved cysteine through the conserved F or W. D genes are given only for firm matches. Only part of the rows carry a size: once, few, many, or a class if the clone is expanded.

TRBJ2-1	TRBD2	TRBV10-3	many	CAISENGGTF	TGTGCCATCAGTGAGAACGGGGGGACCTTC
TRBJ2-1	.	TRBV3-1	few	CASSQGNNEQFF	TGTGCCAGCAGCCAAGGAAACAATGAGCAGTTCTTC
TRBJ2-7	TRBD1	TRBV25-1	.	CASTRTGVVDEQYF	TGTGCCAGCACCCGGACAGGGGTAGTCGACGAGCAGTACTTC
TRBJ1-3	.	TRBV9	.	CASSPRQDSGNTIYF	TGTGCCAGCAGCCCCCGACAAGACTCTGGAAACACCATATATTTT
TRBJ2-2	TRBD2	TRBV18	many	CASSPSGTSSGGELFF	TGTGCCAGCTCACCATCCGGGACTAGTAGCGGCGGGGAGCTGTTTTTT
TRBJ1-1	TRBD1	TRBV28	few	CATGPGQGYTEAFF	TGTGCCACCGGTCCAGGACAGGGGTACACTGAAGCTTTCTTT
TRBJ2-1	TRBD2	TRBV28	.	CASSLGGENSEQFF	TGTGCCAGCAGTTTAGGGGGGGAGAATTCCGAACAGTTCTTC
TRBJ2-3	TRBD2	TRBV20-1	many	CSARVGTSFFIDTQYF	TGCAGTGCTAGAGTTGGGACTAGCTTTTTTATCGATACGCAGTATTTT
TRBJ2-2	.	TRBV7-8	.	CASSSSGGEPGELFF	TGTGCCAGCAGCTCGAGCGGCGGGGAACCCGGGGAGCTGTTTTTT
TRBJ2-7	.	TRBV14	.	CASSHKTAYEQYF	TGTGCCAGCAGCCATAAAACAGCCTACGAGCAGTACTTC
TRBJ2-7	.	TRBV24-1	few	CATSGDSYEQYF	TGTGCCACCAGTGGCGACAGCTACGAGCAGTACTTC
TRBJ2-7	.	TRBV5-1	.	CASSTGLYSSYEQYF	TGCGCCAGCAGCACAGGGCTCTATAGCTCCTACGAACAGTACTTC
TRBJ1-4	.	TRBV7-9	.	CASSLGSGEEKLFF	TGTGCCAGCAGCTTAGGTAGTGGGGAAGAAAAACTGTTTTTT
TRBJ2-3	TRBD2	TRBV9	few	CASTLSTSATDMQYF	TGTGCCAGCACCCTATCGACTAGCGCCACAGATATGCAGTATTTT
TRBJ2-2	.	TRBV7-2	many	CASSLGADTGELFF	TGTGCCAGCAGCTTAGGCGCAGACACCGGGGAGCTGTTTTTT
TRBJ2-1	.	TRBV19	many	CASSMGGPVDEQFF	TGTGCCAGTAGTATGGGGGGGCCGGTCGATGAGCAGTTCTTC
TRBJ2-1	.	TRBV7-9	few	CASSRTTGYTRNEQFF	TGTGCCAGCAGCCGTACAACAGGGTACACGCGGAATGAGCAGTTCTTC
TRBJ2-7	.	TRBV27	few	CASSKSAGQPYEQYF	TGTGCCAGCAGTAAGTCAGCGGGACAGCCCTACGAGCAGTACTTC
TRBJ2-3	TRBD1	TRBV19	many	CASSKGQGVFVSDTQYF	TGTGCCAGTAGTAAAGGACAGGGAGTTTTTGTTTCAGATACGCAGTATTTT
TRBJ2-1	.	TRBV20-1	few	CSAAASVYNEQFF	TGCAGTGCAGCTGCTAGCGTCTACAATGAGCAGTTCTTC
TRBJ2-5	.	TRBV20-1	many	CSARWPTAPETQYF	TGCAGTGCTAGGTGGCCGACAGCTCCAGAGACCCAGTACTTC
TRBJ1-4	.	TRBV2	.	CASEKGYEKLFF	TGTGCCAGCGAAAAGGGATACGAAAAACTGTTTTTT
TRBJ2-3	TRBD2	TRBV20-1	many	CSARDRLAGESDTQYF	TGCAGTGCTAGAGATCGCCTAGCGGGAGAGTCAGATACGCAGTATTTT
TRBJ2-1	TRBD2	TRBV30	many	CAWTSGRAYEQFF	TGTGCCTGGACTAGCGGGAGGGCCTATGAGCAGTTCTTC
TRBJ2-5	TRBD2	TRBV5-5	.	CASSLLAGGPQETQYF	TGTGCCAGCAGCTTGCTGGCGGGAGGCCCCCAAGAGACCCAGTACTTC
TRBJ1-5	TRBD1	TRBV28	many	CASSRPPGQKNQPQHF	TGTGCCAGCAGCAGACCCCCGGGACAGAAGAATCAGCCCCAGCATTTT
TRBJ1-1	TRBD1	TRBV3-1	few	CASSKTGVGTEAFF	TGTGCCAGCAGTAAAACAGGGGTCGGGACTGAAGCTTTCTTT
TRBJ2-2	.	TRBV12-3/TRBV12-4	many	CASSFAAVGELFF	TGTGCCAGCAGTTTTGCTGCCGTCGGGGAGCTGTTTTTT
TRBJ2-1	TRBD1	TRBV6-5	.	CASTPIRDRGLGVPYNEQFF	TGTGCCAGCACCCCAATCCGGGACAGGGGCTTGGGGGTTCCCTACAATGAGCAGTTCTTC
TRBJ2-2	.	TRBV28	.	CASSRRSNTGELFF	TGTGCCAGCAGCAGACGTTCGAACACCGGGGAGCTGTTTTTT
TRBJ2-5	.	TRBV11-2	many	CASSLDRRGETQYF	TGTGCCAGCAGCTTAGATCGCCGCGGGGAGACCCAGTACTTC
TRBJ2-7	TRBD1	TRBV7-9	.	CASSSQGQGAYEQYF	TGTGCCAGCAGCTCCCAGGGCCAGGGGGCGTACGAGCAGTACTTC
TRBJ2-2	.	TRBV6-1	many	CASGALNTGELFF	TGTGCCAGCGGAGCGCTTAACACCGGGGAGCTGTTTTTT
TRBJ2-7	.	TRBV7-2	.	CASSPTQGYEQYF	TGTGCCAGCAGCCCAACACAGGGCTACGAGCAGTACTTC
TRBJ1-5	TRBD1	TRBV19	many	CASSPTAGGFLIQHF	TGTGCCAGTAGTCCCACCGCAGGGGGATTTTTGATCCAGCATTTT
TRBJ1-2	TRBD1	TRBV6-6	few	CASSWGQGARDYGYTF	TGTGCCAGCAGCTGGGGACAGGGGGCGAGAGACTATGGCTACACCTTC
TRBJ1-2	.	TRBV14	few	CASSPDSTYGYTF	TGTGCCAGCAGCCCCGACAGCACCTATGGCTACACCTTC
TRBJ2-1	TRBD2	TRBV7-9	.	CASSSNREGRNEQFF	TGTGCCAGCAGTTCTAACCGGGAGGGCCGGAATGAGCAGTTCTTC
TRBJ2-7	TRBD1	TRBV20-1	many	CSARRGHIYEQYF	TGCAGTGCCCGCAGGGGGCACATCTACGAGCAGTACTTC
TRBJ2-5	TRBD2	TRBV29-1	few	CSVGTSVEFGETQYF	TGCAGCGTTGGGACTAGCGTCGAATTTGGGGAGACCCAGTACTTC
TRBJ1-2	.	TRBV9	.	CASSVALTHLDGYTF	TGTGCCAGCAGCGTAGCCCTGACTCATCTTGATGGCTACACCTTC